Described below is a single TCR beta chain sequence and its context. Its antigen is not identified. The study ran its PCR with 60 Vbeta and 13 Jbeta primers. Some clones are missing from TCRdb's copy, which holds only in-frame ones; the method was immunoSEQ multiplex PCR. Seen here are 140,000 to 150,000 clones, over 80% observed once, and the top ten hold 3% to 4%. The data stem from a study of cytomegalovirus exposure and HLA in healthy donors. Study results and limitations: Across HLA loci, a later analysis found differing TCR association rates, with DRB1 most and HLA-C fewest.

The CDR3 is 15 residues long. V lost 5 bases and J lost 5, with 16 bases in between. Germline-derived CDR1 and CDR2 are MGHRA and YSYEKL. The sequence was collected from a male donor in good health and CMV-seronegative. The chain employs TRBV4-1 and TRBJ1-3; D gene uncertain. The sequencing input was PBMCs. DNA for the CDR3: TGCGCCAGCAGCGCGTACTATGAGCTGCGAAACACCATATATTTT. Its protein is CASSAYYELRNTIYF.